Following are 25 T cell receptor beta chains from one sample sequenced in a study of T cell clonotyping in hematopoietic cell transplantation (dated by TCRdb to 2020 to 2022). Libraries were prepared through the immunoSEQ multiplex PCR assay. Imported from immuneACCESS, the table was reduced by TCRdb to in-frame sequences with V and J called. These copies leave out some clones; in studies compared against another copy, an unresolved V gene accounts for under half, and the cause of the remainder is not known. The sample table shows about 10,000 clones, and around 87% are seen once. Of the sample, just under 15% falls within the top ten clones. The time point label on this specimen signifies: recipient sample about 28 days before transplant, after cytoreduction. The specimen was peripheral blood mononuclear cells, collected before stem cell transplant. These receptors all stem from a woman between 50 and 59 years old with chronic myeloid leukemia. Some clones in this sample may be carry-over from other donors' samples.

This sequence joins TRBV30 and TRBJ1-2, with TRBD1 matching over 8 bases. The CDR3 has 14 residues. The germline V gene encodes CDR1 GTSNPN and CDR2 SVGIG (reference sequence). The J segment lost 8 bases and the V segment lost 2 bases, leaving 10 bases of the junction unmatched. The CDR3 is CAWSPGTGLSGYTF. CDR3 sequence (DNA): TGTGCCTGGAGTCCTGGGACAGGCTTGAGCGGCTACACCTTC.

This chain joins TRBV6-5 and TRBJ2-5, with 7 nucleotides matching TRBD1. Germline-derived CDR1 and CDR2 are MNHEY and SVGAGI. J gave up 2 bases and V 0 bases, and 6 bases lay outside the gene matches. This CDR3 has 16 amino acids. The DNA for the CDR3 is TGTGCCAGCAGTTACTCAACGAGGGGACAGCAAGAGACCCAGTACTTC. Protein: CASSYSTRGQQETQYF.

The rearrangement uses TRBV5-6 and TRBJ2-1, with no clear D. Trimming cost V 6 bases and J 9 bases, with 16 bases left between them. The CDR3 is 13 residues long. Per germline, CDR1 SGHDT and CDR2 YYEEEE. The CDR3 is CASTQTGRPEQFF. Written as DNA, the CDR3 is TGTGCCAGCACCCAGACCGGGCGACCTGAGCAGTTCTTC.

This CDR3 is CASSPSPGAGANVLTF. DNA of the CDR3: TGCGCCAGCAGTCCTTCTCCAGGGGCTGGGGCCAACGTCCTGACTTTC. The chain links TRBV10-2 to TRBJ2-6; possibly TRBD1 for D (6 bases). The CDR3 consists of 16 residues. With 5 bases removed from V and 2 bases from J, the gap between germline ends came to 13 bases. Germline CDR1 WSHSY, CDR2 SAAADI.

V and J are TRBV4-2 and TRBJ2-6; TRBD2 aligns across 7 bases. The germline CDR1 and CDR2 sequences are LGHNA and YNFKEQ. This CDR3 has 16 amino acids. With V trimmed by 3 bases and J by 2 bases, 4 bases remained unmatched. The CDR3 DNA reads TGTGCCAGCAGCCAGGAGCGGGATACTGGGGCCAACGTCCTGACTTTC. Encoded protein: CASSQERDTGANVLTF.

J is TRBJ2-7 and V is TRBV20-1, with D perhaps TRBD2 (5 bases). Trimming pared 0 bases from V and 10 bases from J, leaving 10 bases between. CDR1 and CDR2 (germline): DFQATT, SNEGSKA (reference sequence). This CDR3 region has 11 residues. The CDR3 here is CSARDPPGQYF. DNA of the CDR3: TGCAGTGCTAGAGACCCTCCGGGACAGTACTTC.

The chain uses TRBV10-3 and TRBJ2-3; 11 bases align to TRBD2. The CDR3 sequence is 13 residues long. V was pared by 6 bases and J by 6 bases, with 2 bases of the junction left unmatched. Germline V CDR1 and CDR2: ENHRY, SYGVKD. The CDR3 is CAIRLAGVDTQYF. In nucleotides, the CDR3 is TGTGCCATCAGACTAGCGGGAGTGGATACGCAGTATTTT.

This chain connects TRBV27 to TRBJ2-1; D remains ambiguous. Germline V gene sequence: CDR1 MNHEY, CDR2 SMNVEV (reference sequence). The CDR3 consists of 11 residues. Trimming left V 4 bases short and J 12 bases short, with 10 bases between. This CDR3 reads CASSSDVGQFF. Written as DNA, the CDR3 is TGTGCCAGCAGTTCTGATGTGGGGCAGTTCTTC.

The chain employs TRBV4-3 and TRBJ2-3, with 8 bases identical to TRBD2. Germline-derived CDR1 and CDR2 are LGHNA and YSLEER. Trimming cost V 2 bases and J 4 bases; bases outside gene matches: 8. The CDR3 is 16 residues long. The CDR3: CASSQNLAGRADTQYF. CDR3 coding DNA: TGCGCCAGCAGCCAAAACCTAGCGGGTCGGGCAGATACGCAGTATTTT.

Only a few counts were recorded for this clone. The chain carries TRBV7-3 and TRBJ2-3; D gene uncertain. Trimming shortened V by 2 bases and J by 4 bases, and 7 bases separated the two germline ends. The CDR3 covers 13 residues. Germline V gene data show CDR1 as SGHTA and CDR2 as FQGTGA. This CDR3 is CASSLGSPDTQYF. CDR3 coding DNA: TGTGCCAGCAGCTTAGGGTCCCCAGATACGCAGTATTTT.

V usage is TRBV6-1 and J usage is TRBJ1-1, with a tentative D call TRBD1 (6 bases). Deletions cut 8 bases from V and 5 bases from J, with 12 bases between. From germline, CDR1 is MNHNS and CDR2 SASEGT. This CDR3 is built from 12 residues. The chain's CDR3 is CASGQPRTEAFF. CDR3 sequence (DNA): TGTGCCAGCGGACAGCCGAGAACTGAAGCTTTCTTT.

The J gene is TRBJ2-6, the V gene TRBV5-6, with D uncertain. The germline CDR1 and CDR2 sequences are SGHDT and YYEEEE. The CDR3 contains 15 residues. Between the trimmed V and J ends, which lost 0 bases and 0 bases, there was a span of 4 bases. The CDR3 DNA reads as TGTGCCAGCAGCTTGGTGCACTCTGGGGCCAACGTCCTGACTTTC. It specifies CASSLVHSGANVLTF. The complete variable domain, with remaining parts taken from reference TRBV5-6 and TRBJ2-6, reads DAGVTQSPTHLIKTRGQQVTLRCSPKSGHDTVSWYQQALGQGPQFIFQYYEEEERQRGNFPDRFSGHQFPNYSSELNVNALLLGDSALYLCASSLVHSGANVLTFGAGSRLTVL.

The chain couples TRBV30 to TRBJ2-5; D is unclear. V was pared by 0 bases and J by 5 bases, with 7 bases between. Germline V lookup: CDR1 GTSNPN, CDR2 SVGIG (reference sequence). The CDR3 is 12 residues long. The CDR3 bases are TGTGCCTGGAGTGTAGATGAGGAGACCCAGTACTTC. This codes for CAWSVDEETQYF. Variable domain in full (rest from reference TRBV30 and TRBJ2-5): SQTIHQWPATLVQPVGSPLSLECTVEGTSNPNLYWYRQAAGRGLQLLFYSVGIGQISSEVPQNLSASRPQDRQFILSSKKLLLSDSGFYLCAWSVDEETQYFGPGTRLLVL.

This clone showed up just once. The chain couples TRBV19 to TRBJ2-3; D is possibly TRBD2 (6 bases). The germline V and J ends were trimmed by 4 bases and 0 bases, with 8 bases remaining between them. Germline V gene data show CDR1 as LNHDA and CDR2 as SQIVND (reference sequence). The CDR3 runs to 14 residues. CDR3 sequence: CASSRGDSTDTQYF. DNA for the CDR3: TGTGCCAGTAGTAGGGGGGATAGCACAGATACGCAGTATTTT.

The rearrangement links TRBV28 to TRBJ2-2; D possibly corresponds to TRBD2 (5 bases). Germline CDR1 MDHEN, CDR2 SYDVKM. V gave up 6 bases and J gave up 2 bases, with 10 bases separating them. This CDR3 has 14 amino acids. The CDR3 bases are TGTGCCAGCAGGCCCGACTACAACACCGGGGAGCTGTTTTTT. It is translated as CASRPDYNTGELFF.

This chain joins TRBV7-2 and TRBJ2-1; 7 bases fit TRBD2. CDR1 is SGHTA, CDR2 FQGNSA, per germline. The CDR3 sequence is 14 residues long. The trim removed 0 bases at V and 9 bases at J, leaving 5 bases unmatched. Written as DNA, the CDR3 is TGTGCCAGCAGCTTAGCGGGAGGGCCAAGTGAGCAGTTCTTC. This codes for CASSLAGGPSEQFF.

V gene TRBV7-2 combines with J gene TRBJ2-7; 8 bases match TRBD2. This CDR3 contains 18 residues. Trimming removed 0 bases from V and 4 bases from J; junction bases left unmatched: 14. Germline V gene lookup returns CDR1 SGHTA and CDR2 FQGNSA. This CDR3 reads CASSLAAVDSGNSYEQYF. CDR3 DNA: TGTGCCAGCAGCTTAGCGGCGGTGGATAGCGGGAATAGTTACGAGCAGTACTTC. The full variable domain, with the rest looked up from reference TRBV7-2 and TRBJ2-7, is GAGVSQSPSNKVTEKGKDVELRCDPISGHTALYWYRQSLGQGLEFLIYFQGNSAPDKSGLPSDRFSAERTGGSVSTLTIQRTQQEDSAVYLCASSLAAVDSGNSYEQYFGPGTRLTVT.

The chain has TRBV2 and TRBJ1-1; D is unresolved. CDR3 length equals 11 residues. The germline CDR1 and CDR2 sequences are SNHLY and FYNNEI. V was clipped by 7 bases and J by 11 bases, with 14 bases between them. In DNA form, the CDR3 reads TGTGCCAGCAAAGAATGGCAGAAGGCTTTCTTT. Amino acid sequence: CASKEWQKAFF.

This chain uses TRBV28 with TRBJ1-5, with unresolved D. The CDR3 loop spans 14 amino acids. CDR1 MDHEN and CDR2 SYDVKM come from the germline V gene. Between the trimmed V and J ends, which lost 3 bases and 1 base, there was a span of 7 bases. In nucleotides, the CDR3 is TGTGCCAGCAGTTTTCCGAGGAGCAATCAGCCCCAGCATTTT. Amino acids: CASSFPRSNQPQHF.

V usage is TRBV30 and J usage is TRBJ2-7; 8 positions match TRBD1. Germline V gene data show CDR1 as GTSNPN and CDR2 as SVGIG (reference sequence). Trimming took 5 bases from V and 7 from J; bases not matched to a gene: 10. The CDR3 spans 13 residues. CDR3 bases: TGTGCCTGGGCCAAGGACAGGGTGGGGGAGCAGTACTTC. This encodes CAWAKDRVGEQYF.

The CDR3 coding sequence is TGCGCCAGCAGCTTGGTGATCGAGGCCTCTGAAGCTTTCTTT. Protein product: CASSLVIEASEAFF. The chain carries TRBV5-1 and TRBJ1-1; D unclear. Germline V gene data show CDR1 as SGHRS and CDR2 as YFSETQ. Trimming stripped 0 bases from V and 6 bases from J, with 12 bases between. The CDR3 contains 14 residues.

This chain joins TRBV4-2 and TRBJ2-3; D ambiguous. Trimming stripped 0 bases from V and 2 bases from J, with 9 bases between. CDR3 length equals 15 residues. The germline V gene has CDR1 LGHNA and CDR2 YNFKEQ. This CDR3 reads CASSQEYQNTDTQYF. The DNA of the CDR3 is TGTGCCAGCAGCCAAGAATACCAGAACACAGATACGCAGTATTTT.

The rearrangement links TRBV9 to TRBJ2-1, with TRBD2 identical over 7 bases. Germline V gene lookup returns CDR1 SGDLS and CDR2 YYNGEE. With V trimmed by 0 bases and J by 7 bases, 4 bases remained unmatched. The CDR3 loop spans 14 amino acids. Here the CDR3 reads CASSVAASGNEQFF. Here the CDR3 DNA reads TGTGCCAGCAGCGTAGCTGCTAGCGGAAATGAGCAGTTCTTC.

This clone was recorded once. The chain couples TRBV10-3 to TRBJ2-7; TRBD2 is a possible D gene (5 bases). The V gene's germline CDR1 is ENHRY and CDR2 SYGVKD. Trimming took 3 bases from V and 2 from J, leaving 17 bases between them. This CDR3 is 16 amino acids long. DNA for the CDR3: TGTGCCATCAGTGACTATGACGGAGGATTAACCTACGAGCAGTACTTC. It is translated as CAISDYDGGLTYEQYF.

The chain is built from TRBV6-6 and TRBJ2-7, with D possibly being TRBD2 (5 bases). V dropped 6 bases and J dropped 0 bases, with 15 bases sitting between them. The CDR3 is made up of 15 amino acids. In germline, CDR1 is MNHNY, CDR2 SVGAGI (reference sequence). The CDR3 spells CASSSTSPSSYEQYF. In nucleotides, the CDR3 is TGTGCCAGCAGCTCAACTAGTCCTAGCTCCTACGAGCAGTACTTC.